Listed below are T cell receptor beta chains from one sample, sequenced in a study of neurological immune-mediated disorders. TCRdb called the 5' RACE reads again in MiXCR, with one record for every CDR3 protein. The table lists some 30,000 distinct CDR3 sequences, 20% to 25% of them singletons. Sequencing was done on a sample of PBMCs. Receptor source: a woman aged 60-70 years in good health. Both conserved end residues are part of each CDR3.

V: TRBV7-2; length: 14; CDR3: CASSGLAGAFGQFF
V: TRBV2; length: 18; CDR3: CASSETLTGLLSGNTIYF
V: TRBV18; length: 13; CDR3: CASSLGRGDEQYF
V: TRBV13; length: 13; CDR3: CASSSGGEETQYF
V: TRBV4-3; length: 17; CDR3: CASSQEWDRASYNEQFF
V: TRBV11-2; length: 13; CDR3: CASSLSTNYGYTF
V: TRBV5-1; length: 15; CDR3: CASSWGQPNTGELFF
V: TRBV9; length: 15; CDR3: CASSWGSNSSNEHFF
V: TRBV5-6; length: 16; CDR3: CASSLAGSGFGEKLFF
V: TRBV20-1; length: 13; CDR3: CSAREDRNTEAFF
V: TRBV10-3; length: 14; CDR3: CAISERHPPYEQYF
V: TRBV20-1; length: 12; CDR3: CSATRQSYEQYF
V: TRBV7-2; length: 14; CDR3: CASTPLGLDNEQFF
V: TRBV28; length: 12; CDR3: CASSFTGYGYTF
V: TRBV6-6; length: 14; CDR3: CASSPAAHRNEQFF
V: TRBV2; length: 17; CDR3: CASSERASGSAKNIQYF
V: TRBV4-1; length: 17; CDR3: CASSQKKYLGGWTEAFF
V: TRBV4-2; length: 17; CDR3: CASSQEPGGENTGELFF
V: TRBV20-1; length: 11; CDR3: CRVGPRAKLFF
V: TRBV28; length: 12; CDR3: CASVHRVRGAFF
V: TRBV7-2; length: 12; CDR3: CASSPAPHLLFF
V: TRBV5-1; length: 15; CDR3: CASSPGTGVTGELFF
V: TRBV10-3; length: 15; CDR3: CAISEGPLGTDTQYF
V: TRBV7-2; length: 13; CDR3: CASSLDVVREQYF
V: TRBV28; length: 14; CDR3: CAHRDPSSGNTIYF
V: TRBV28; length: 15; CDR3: CASSFSGTGANVLTF
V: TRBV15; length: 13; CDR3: CATSRDSHQPQHF
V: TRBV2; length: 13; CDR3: CASSDLTGYEQYF